This TCR beta chain comes out of a study of CD8+CD57+ T cells in acquired aplastic anemia. As for the study in general: Sorted CD4+ and CD8+ cells gave a mean 3.2 ug DNA, range about 0.19 to 27.4 ug.

Study outcomes and limitations: Comparison of patients with controls identified approximately 28 shared CD8+ CDR3 sequences.

A word on this clonotype: Antigen: not known.

All sequencing subjects had displayed CD8+CD57+ cell expansion on flow cytometry. Acquired aplastic anemia of severe grade affected all patients. At blood sampling, none of the patients had yet received therapy. Genomic DNA templated the TCR beta VDJ and CDR3 profiling. TCRdb called the reads again in MiXCR, with one record for every CDR3 protein. The sample holds 200,000 to 300,000 distinct CDR3 sequences, about 80% seen once. V was pared by 2 bases and J by 7 bases, with 13 bases between. Germline lookup yields CDR1 SGHRS and CDR2 YFSETQ. The CDR3 extends over 15 amino acids. The V call is TRBV5-1, the J call TRBJ1-6; D gene uncertain. This receptor was identified in a human donor with aplastic anemia. Sequences were obtained from sorted CD4+, CD8+, or CD8+CD57+ T cells (not recorded which) from PBMCs. The CDR3: CASSLALQSNSPLHF. The DNA for the CDR3 is TGCGCCAGCAGCTTAGCGTTACAGTCCAATTCACCCCTCCACTTT.